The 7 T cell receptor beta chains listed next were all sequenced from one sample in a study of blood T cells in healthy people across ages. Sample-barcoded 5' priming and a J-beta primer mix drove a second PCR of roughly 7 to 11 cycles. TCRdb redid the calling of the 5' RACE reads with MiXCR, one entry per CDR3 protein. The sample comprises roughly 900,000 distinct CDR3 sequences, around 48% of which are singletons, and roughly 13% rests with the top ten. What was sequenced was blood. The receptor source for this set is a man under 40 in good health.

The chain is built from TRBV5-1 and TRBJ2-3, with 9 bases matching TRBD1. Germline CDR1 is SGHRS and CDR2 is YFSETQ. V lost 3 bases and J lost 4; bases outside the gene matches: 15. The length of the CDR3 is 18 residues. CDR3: CASSSREGQGIVADTQYF. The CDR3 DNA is TGCGCCAGCAGCTCGAGAGAGGGACAGGGAATTGTGGCAGATACGCAGTATTTT.

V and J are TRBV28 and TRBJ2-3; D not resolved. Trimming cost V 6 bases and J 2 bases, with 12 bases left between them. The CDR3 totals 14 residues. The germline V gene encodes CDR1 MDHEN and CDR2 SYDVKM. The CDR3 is CASSSPSTTDTQYF. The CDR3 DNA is TGTGCCAGCAGCAGCCCATCTACCACAGATACGCAGTATTTT.

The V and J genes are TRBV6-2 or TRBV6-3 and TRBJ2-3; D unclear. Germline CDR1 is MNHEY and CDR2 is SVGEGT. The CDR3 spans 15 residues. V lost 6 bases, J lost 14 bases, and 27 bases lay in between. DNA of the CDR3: TGTGCCAGCAGCCTCGCCGGGCGACTGGTTGGGTCCCGGTATTTT. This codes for CASSLAGRLVGSRYF.

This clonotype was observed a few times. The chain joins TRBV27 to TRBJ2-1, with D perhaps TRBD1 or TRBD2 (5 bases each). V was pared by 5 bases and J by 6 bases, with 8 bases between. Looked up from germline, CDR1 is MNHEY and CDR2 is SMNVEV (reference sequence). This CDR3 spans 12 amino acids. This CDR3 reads CASSRGVNEQFF. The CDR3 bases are TGTGCCAGCAGTAGAGGGGTCAATGAGCAGTTCTTC.

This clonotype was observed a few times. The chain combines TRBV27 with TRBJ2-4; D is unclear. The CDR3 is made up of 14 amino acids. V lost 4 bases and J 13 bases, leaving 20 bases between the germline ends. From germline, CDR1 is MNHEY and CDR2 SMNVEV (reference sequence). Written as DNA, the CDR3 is TGTGCCAGCAGTTCCGAAACTGGTGTGATTGAGCAGTACTTC. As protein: CASSSETGVIEQYF.

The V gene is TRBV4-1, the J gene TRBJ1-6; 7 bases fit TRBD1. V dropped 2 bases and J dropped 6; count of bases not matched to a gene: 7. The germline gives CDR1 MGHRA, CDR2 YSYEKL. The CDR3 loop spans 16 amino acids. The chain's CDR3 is CASSQRGTASNSPLHF. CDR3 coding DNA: TGCGCCAGCAGCCAAAGGGGGACAGCCTCTAATTCACCCCTCCACTTT.

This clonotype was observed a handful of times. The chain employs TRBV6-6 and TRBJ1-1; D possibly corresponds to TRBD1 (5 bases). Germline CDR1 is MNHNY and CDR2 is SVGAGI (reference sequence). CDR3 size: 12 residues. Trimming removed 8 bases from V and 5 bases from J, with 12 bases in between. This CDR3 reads CASSHGGTEAFF. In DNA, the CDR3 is TGTGCCAGCTCCCACGGGGGGACTGAAGCTTTCTTT.